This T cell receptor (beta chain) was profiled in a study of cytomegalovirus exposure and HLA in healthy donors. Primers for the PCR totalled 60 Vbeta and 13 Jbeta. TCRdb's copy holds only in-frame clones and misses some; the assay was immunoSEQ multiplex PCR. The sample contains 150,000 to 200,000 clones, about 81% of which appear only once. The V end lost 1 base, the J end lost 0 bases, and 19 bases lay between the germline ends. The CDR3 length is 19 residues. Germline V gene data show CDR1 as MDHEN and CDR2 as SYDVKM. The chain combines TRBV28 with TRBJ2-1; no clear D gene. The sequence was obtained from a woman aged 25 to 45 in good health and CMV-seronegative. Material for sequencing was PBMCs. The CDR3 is CASSLLAPFIEPSYNEQFF. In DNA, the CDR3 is TGTGCCAGCAGTTTATTGGCCCCCTTCATTGAACCCTCCTACAATGAGCAGTTCTTC.